Listed below are T cell receptor beta chains from one sample, sequenced in a study of cytomegalovirus exposure and HLA in healthy donors. Measured with immunoSEQ multiplex PCR; TCRdb has only the in-frame clones, and not every one. The data hold approximately 140,000 clones, with 55% to 75% observed a single time. Sequences were obtained from PBMCs. These receptors came from a woman aged 60-75 years in good health and CMV-seropositive. Both conserved end residues are part of each CDR3. A D gene is named only where the DNA matches it firmly. Size is stated for part of the rows, as once, few or many counts, or as a class when the clone is expanded.

DNA: TGTGCCAGCAGCTTCTTAGCGGGACCTGGATACGAGCAGTACTTC
CDR3: CASSFLAGPGYEQYF
J: TRBJ2-7
V: TRBV7-9
size: few
D: TRBD2

DNA: TGTGCCAGCAGTTACGGGACTAGCAACACCGGGGAGCTGTTTTTT
CDR3: CASSYGTSNTGELFF
J: TRBJ2-2
V: TRBV6-5
size: NA
D: TRBD2

DNA: TGCGCCAGCAGCCTAACACGCAATGAGCAGTTCTTC
CDR3: CASSLTRNEQFF
J: TRBJ2-1
V: TRBV4-3
size: few
D: NA

DNA: TGTGCCAGCAGTCTGGGACAGACCGACTACACCTTC
CDR3: CASSLGQTDYTF
J: TRBJ1-2
V: TRBV6-5
size: few
D: TRBD1

DNA: TGTGCCAGCAGTCCTCCGGGACTAGCCTATGAGCAGTTCTTC
CDR3: CASSPPGLAYEQFF
J: TRBJ2-1
V: TRBV28
size: NA
D: TRBD2

DNA: TGTGCCAGCAGTCCGAGACAGGGTCACACTGAAGCTTTCTTT
CDR3: CASSPRQGHTEAFF
J: TRBJ1-1
V: TRBV27
size: NA
D: TRBD1

DNA: TGTGCCAGCAGGCGGAAGGGGACAGGGGATGGCTACACCTTC
CDR3: CASRRKGTGDGYTF
J: TRBJ1-2
V: TRBV9
size: NA
D: TRBD1

DNA: TGTGCCAGCAGGACAGTTAAGAACACTGAAGCTCTCTTT
CDR3: CASRTVKNTEALF
J: TRBJ1-1
V: TRBV28
size: NA
D: NA

DNA: TGTGCTAGTGGCGTAGCAGATACGCAGTATTTT
CDR3: CASGVADTQYF
J: TRBJ2-3
V: TRBV12-5
size: NA
D: NA

DNA: TGCGCCAGCAGCTTGGATGGCCAGTTCACAGATACGCAGTATTTT
CDR3: CASSLDGQFTDTQYF
J: TRBJ2-3
V: TRBV5-1
size: NA
D: NA

DNA: TGTGCCAGCAGCCAGTCAGACAGCTATGGCTACACCTTC
CDR3: CASSQSDSYGYTF
J: TRBJ1-2
V: TRBV7-2
size: NA
D: NA

DNA: TGCGCCAGCAGCTCGGCGGGGCTAGCCACCTACAATGAGCAGTTCTTC
CDR3: CASSSAGLATYNEQFF
J: TRBJ2-1
V: TRBV4-1
size: NA
D: NA

DNA: TGTGCTAGTGGTTTGGTAGCGGGCTACAATGAGCAGTTCTTC
CDR3: CASGLVAGYNEQFF
J: TRBJ2-1
V: TRBV12-5
size: once
D: NA

DNA: TGTGCCAGCAGGGGGCATGAGCAGTTCTTC
CDR3: CASRGHEQFF
J: TRBJ2-1
V: TRBV7-9
size: NA
D: NA

DNA: TGTGCCAGCGGGAAGACTAACCAAGAGACCCAGTACTTC
CDR3: CASGKTNQETQYF
J: TRBJ2-5
V: TRBV6-5
size: NA
D: NA

DNA: TGTGCCAGCAGCCCCGAGGGGGATCAGCCCCAGCATTTT
CDR3: CASSPEGDQPQHF
J: TRBJ1-5
V: TRBV7-9
size: NA
D: NA

DNA: TGTGCCAGCAGCTTAAGCCTAAATGAAAAACTGTTTTTT
CDR3: CASSLSLNEKLFF
J: TRBJ1-4
V: TRBV7-9
size: few
D: NA

DNA: TGTGCCTGGATAGCAATTTTAAACACTGAAGCTTTCTTT
CDR3: CAWIAILNTEAFF
J: TRBJ1-1
V: TRBV30
size: NA
D: NA

DNA: TGTGCCAGCAGCGCCTCCGGACTCCTCTACGAGCAGTACTTC
CDR3: CASSASGLLYEQYF
J: TRBJ2-7
V: TRBV9
size: NA
D: NA

DNA: TGTGCCTGGAGTGTCCGGGGACTAGCGGGAGAGGGTGAGCAGTTCTTC
CDR3: CAWSVRGLAGEGEQFF
J: TRBJ2-1
V: TRBV30
size: NA
D: TRBD2

DNA: TGTGCCAGCAGTGAAGTTCCAGGGGTGAACTATGGCTACACCTTC
CDR3: CASSEVPGVNYGYTF
J: TRBJ1-2
V: TRBV2
size: NA
D: NA

DNA: TGTGCCAGCAGTCTTGGGACTAGTAGTGAGCAGTACTTC
CDR3: CASSLGTSSEQYF
J: TRBJ2-7
V: TRBV27
size: NA
D: TRBD2

DNA: TGTGCCACGTCCCGGGACACCTATGGCTACACCTTC
CDR3: CATSRDTYGYTF
J: TRBJ1-2
V: TRBV6-5
size: NA
D: NA

DNA: TGTGCCAGCAGTCCATATAGTACGAGCAGGGGCGCAGATACGCAGTATTTT
CDR3: CASSPYSTSRGADTQYF
J: TRBJ2-3
V: TRBV28
size: NA
D: NA

DNA: TGTGCCAGCAGTCCGGGACAGGGTACCTACGAGCAGTACTTC
CDR3: CASSPGQGTYEQYF
J: TRBJ2-7
V: TRBV28
size: NA
D: TRBD1

DNA: TGTGCCAGCAGCCAAGATCCCGGGAGGGGTGGGGCCAACGTCCTGACTTTC
CDR3: CASSQDPGRGGANVLTF
J: TRBJ2-6
V: TRBV4-2
size: NA
D: TRBD2

DNA: TGTGCCAGCACCGAGGTAGCGGGAGGGTACAATGAGCAGTTCTTC
CDR3: CASTEVAGGYNEQFF
J: TRBJ2-1
V: TRBV6-1
size: NA
D: TRBD2

DNA: TGTGCCAGCTCACCACCGGGCAGGGCTGACTATGGCTACACCTTC
CDR3: CASSPPGRADYGYTF
J: TRBJ1-2
V: TRBV18
size: NA
D: NA

DNA: TGCGCCAGCAGCCAAGACGGGGGGCTCTCCGGGGATGAGCAGTTCTTC
CDR3: CASSQDGGLSGDEQFF
J: TRBJ2-1
V: TRBV4-3
size: NA
D: NA

DNA: TGTGCCAGCAGCTTGGTAAAGTCCGGAGATACGCAGTATTTT
CDR3: CASSLVKSGDTQYF
J: TRBJ2-3
V: TRBV5-6
size: few
D: NA

DNA: TGTGCCAGCAGTTCTGGGGCTAGCGGGTTGTACCAAGAGACCCAGTACTTC
CDR3: CASSSGASGLYQETQYF
J: TRBJ2-5
V: TRBV28
size: NA
D: TRBD2

DNA: TGTGCCAGCTCCCTGGCAGGCGCAAACTATGGCTACACCTTC
CDR3: CASSLAGANYGYTF
J: TRBJ1-2
V: TRBV11-2
size: NA
D: NA

DNA: TGTGCCAGCAGTCTGGGACAAGGTAACTATGGCTACACCTTC
CDR3: CASSLGQGNYGYTF
J: TRBJ1-2
V: TRBV28
size: NA
D: NA

DNA: TGTGCCAGCAGTTTATTTGGCGGAAGCTCCTACGAGCAGTACTTC
CDR3: CASSLFGGSSYEQYF
J: TRBJ2-7
V: TRBV28
size: few
D: NA

DNA: TGTGCCAGCAGCTTGGGACTAGCGGGAGCGGGGGAAGAGACCCAGTACTTC
CDR3: CASSLGLAGAGEETQYF
J: TRBJ2-5
V: TRBV5-4
size: NA
D: TRBD2

DNA: TGTGCCAGCAGCTCCCAGGGACTAGCGGGAAGCCTGCTCTTC
CDR3: CASSSQGLAGSLLF
J: TRBJ2-1
V: TRBV7-9
size: NA
D: TRBD2

DNA: TGTGCCAGCAGTTTCCTTACTAGCGGGAGGTACAATGAGCAGTTCTTC
CDR3: CASSFLTSGRYNEQFF
J: TRBJ2-1
V: TRBV28
size: NA
D: TRBD2

DNA: TGTGCCAGCAGCTCGCTCGGACTGGAGCAGTACTTC
CDR3: CASSSLGLEQYF
J: TRBJ2-7
V: TRBV7-2
size: NA
D: NA

DNA: TGTGCCAGCAGCTTAGGGGGACTAGGAGAGACCCAGTACTTC
CDR3: CASSLGGLGETQYF
J: TRBJ2-5
V: TRBV11-2
size: NA
D: TRBD2